These T cell receptor beta chains were read from a single sample in a study of tumor-infiltrating lymphocytes in oesophageal squamous cell carcinoma. TCRdb processed the PCR reads anew with MiXCR; each CDR3 protein has one entry. The repertoire holds about 17,000 distinct CDR3 sequences, with approximately 45% as singletons. The sequenced material came from normal esophageal tissue next to the tumor. These receptors were collected from a female donor with esophageal squamous cell carcinoma. The CDR3 runs from the conserved cysteine through the conserved F or W. D genes are given only for firm matches. Clone size is stated in some rows and not others, as once, few, many or a class when expanded.

d_call | clone_size | cdr3_length | v_call | cdr3_aa
. | . | 13 | TRBV12-3/TRBV12-4 | CASSLAPSAEQYF
TRBD1 | . | 13 | TRBV7-8 | CASSFGQGGEQYF
. | . | 15 | TRBV7-3 | CASSYKGGTYNEQFF
. | many | 14 | TRBV14 | CASSQDDINYEQYF
. | . | 13 | TRBV12-3/TRBV12-4 | CASSLHRTDTQYF
TRBD1 | . | 15 | TRBV7-2 | CASSLLRTGISPLHF
TRBD2 | . | 17 | TRBV7-3 | CASSVLTSGRAVNEQFF
. | many | 11 | TRBV2 | CASRSGYEQYF
TRBD1 | once | 15 | TRBV12-3/TRBV12-4 | CASSLSGQGYNEQFF
. | many | 14 | TRBV27 | CASSPHRDSTSWYF
. | . | 17 | TRBV7-8 | CASRQFGEGIMNTEAFF
TRBD1 | . | 16 | TRBV7-6 | CASSRRQGESGNTIYF
. | . | 14 | TRBV11-2 | CASSLIPGTYEQYF
. | many | 16 | TRBV27 | CASSLISRGAQETQYF
. | few | 14 | TRBV12-3/TRBV12-4 | CASSPQGGINEQFF
. | once | 13 | TRBV7-2 | CASSLLRAHEQYF
TRBD2 | medium-sized | 14 | TRBV11-2 | CASSLQGLAYEQYF
. | many | 11 | TRBV7-6 | CASSLVDEQFF
TRBD2 | . | 15 | TRBV10-3 | CAIRTTSGSYNEQFF
TRBD2 | few | 17 | TRBV7-6 | CASSELTSGGANNEQFF
. | . | 12 | TRBV11-1 | CASSLYGEGYTF
TRBD2 | once | 16 | TRBV7-3 | CASSPTSGRWGNEQYF
TRBD2 | large | 16 | TRBV24-1 | CATSDPQGLERNEQFF
. | . | 14 | TRBV28 | CASKGRGASYEQYF
. | many | 12 | TRBV10-3 | CAISEGRNTQYF
. | . | 14 | TRBV11-3 | CASSLRQVAGELFF
. | . | 13 | TRBV7-6 | CASSLRQKETQYF
TRBD2 | few | 13 | TRBV9 | CASSVGLAYEQFF
. | . | 15 | TRBV7-6 | CASSLRLESYNEQFF
TRBD2 | . | 15 | TRBV7-3 | CASSLAGVTSNEQFF
. | once | 16 | TRBV11-1 | CASSFWGRTQMGEQFF
. | once | 13 | TRBV3-1 | CASSQAQGKPQHF
TRBD1 | . | 13 | TRBV5-1 | CASSDRQGYGYTF
. | . | 16 | TRBV7-3 | CASSLTGNLAKNIQYF
. | few | 11 | TRBV5-4 | CASRSGRGQFF
. | medium-sized | 16 | TRBV7-9 | CASSFGGTGTPRTQYF
. | . | 15 | TRBV7-6 | CASSLRADRYNEQFF
. | . | 14 | TRBV7-2 | CASSGLVVDAEAFF
TRBD1 | . | 19 | TRBV19 | CASTKFGPNRGQGVSEAFF
. | . | 16 | TRBV11-1 | CASSLGRGRSTDTQYF
TRBD1 | many | 13 | TRBV2 | CASSGQGDYGYTF
TRBD2 | many | 14 | TRBV7-2 | CASRKTSGRDIQYF
TRBD2 | . | 14 | TRBV5-3 | CASSFQNSGGTQYF
TRBD2 | . | 15 | TRBV5-6 | CASSLRLAGGETQFF
. | medium-sized | 15 | TRBV11-1 | CALDPLWSSYNEQFF
. | many | 16 | TRBV7-3 | CASSLLAGSAYNEQFF
. | . | 13 | TRBV7-8 | CASSPGGPNEQYF
TRBD2 | many | 15 | TRBV28 | CASSWTSGAAYEQYF
. | once | 14 | TRBV6-2/TRBV6-3 | CASSYSRVGETQYF
. | many | 14 | TRBV11-2 | CASSFQREANEQYF
TRBD2 | many | 12 | TRBV23-1 | CASRTSGYEQFF
. | . | 15 | TRBV6-1 | CASSLEGGGNTEAFF
. | medium-sized | 13 | TRBV7-2 | CASSSLTRNEQYF